This T cell receptor (beta chain) was retrieved from a study of blood T cells in healthy people across ages (dated by TCRdb to 2014 to 2015). Looking at the study overall: In model experiments, template switching captured roughly one uniquely barcoded TCR beta cDNA molecule for every two T cells. Using deep sequencing normalized with unique cDNA molecular identifiers, the study measured how TCR beta repertoire diversity changes with age. Donors were grouped into four age groups: young (average 16 years), middle-aged (39), aged (roughly 67) and long-lived (about 89). To avoid experimental bias, donors of different ages were randomly spread across the sequencing lanes. Two additional independent replicas of 1 million unique cDNA reads from the same blood draw were analyzed for two donors (one aged 18 to 30 and one aged 80 or older). Results the study describes overall, beyond this receptor: Observed TCR beta diversity per million T cells fell roughly linearly with age, and a significant reduction was already apparent by age roughly 40. Because profiling used bulk unsorted PBMCs, naive and antigen-experienced compartments could not be compared conclusively. Donor CMV infection status was unknown, potentially confounding age-related changes in expanded clonotypes. Estimates of total diversity from one million sequenced T cells were regarded as lower bounds and underestimates. Compared with the aged group, the long-lived group had more naive CD4+ T cells, fewer expanded clones and increased TCR diversity, suggesting age selection. A strong correlation was found between observed TCR beta diversity and the percentage of naive T cells measured by flow cytometry.

Library preparation used 5' RACE. Sequencing took place on an Illumina HiSeq 2500. A second PCR of roughly 6 to 11 cycles was run with a J-beta primer mix and a sample-barcoded 5' primer. A unique molecular identifier was introduced onto each TCR beta cDNA molecule by a template-switch 5' adaptor carrying 12 random nucleotides. Each sample yielded at least 3 million CDR3-containing paired-end reads. All of the RNA was converted into first-strand cDNA using the Mint cDNA synthesis kit, with a TRBC-specific oligonucleotide serving as the primer. After uracil-DNA glycosylase treatment, a first 18-cycle PCR used universal primers M1SS and BC2_uni_R on all cDNA. Per the authors' processing: For normalization, 1 million high-quality reads were randomly selected from each sample, with every read carrying a distinct molecular identifier. Reads sharing molecular identifiers were discarded rather than binned into consensus sequences. MiTCR, run with a Q25 quality threshold and the strictest error-elimination algorithm, handled CDR3 identification, clonotype clustering and error correction. A nonparametric unseen species model with Euler transformation was used to estimate lower-bound total TCR beta diversity. TCRdb reran the public reads through fastp at Q25 and MiXCR, keeping productive beta chains. Each entry merges the rows of one CDR3 protein and shows their most common DNA and genes. TCRdb, not the authors, supplied the V and J calls. This sample comprises approximately 940,000 distinct CDR3 sequences, around 48% of them detected only once. Over 10% of the sample comes from the top ten.

This clonotype appeared a few times. What antigen it recognizes has not been identified. Per-nucleotide qualities are absent, and no much larger clonotype sits a single base away. V is reduced by 6 bases and J by 3 bases, leaving a spacing of 12 bases between them. From the germline V gene (reference sequence), CDR1 is MNHEY and CDR2 is SMNVEV. Measured from the cysteine to the phenylalanine, the CDR3 is 13 residues long. Only the CDR3 portion is preserved as DNA: 39 bases, with reading frame beginning at the first base. Systemically healthy Caucasian individuals from Russia, roughly 40 in total and aged about 6 to 100 years, were included as donors. Each donor gave approximately 9.4 milliliters of peripheral blood, drawn into EDTA-treated Vacutainer tubes. Ficoll-Paque density-gradient centrifugation was used to isolate PBMCs, with at least 6 million obtained per sample. Trizol reagent was used to extract total RNA from the PBMCs, yielding at least 5 micrograms per sample. Naive CD45RAhigh/CD27high T cell percentages were measured by flow cytometry on a PBMC aliquot from every donor.

This TCR came from a man aged 30 to 45 in good health. The rearrangement joined TRBV27 to TRBJ2-7, with a tentative D gene TRBD1 over 6 matching bases. The sample comprised blood. The CDR3 is CASSWDTNYEQYF. The DNA sequence is as follows: TGTGCCAGCAGCTGGGACACGAACTACGAGCAGTACTTC.